Below are 16 T cell receptor beta chains sequenced from a single sample in a study of response to subunit inactivated influenza vaccine. Each CDR3 protein is one row after TCRdb ran MiXCR on the RT-PCR reads. The table includes about half a million distinct CDR3 sequences, 25% detected once. The sequencing here drew on CD4+ T cells sorted from PBMCs, taken about 5 days after vaccination. All receptors come from a man aged 50-60 years who received an inactivated influenza vaccine.

The chain combines TRBV29-1 with TRBJ2-7; possibly TRBD1 or TRBD2 for D (6 bases each). The CDR3 has 16 amino acids. The germline V gene has CDR1 SQVTM and CDR2 ANQGSEA. Trimming took off 6 bases at V and 5 bases at J, with 26 bases between the two ends. CDR3 sequence: CSVRDRDTEILDEQYF. CDR3 nucleotide sequence: TGCAGCGTGCGGGACCGGGACACGGAGATTTTAGACGAGCAGTACTTC.

This clonotype has at least ten counts. V and J are TRBV7-6 and TRBJ1-2; 8 bases are shared with TRBD1. The J segment lost 3 bases and the V segment lost 5 bases, leaving 11 bases of the junction unmatched. Germline V gene sequence: CDR1 SGHVS, CDR2 FNYEAQ. CDR3 length: 16 residues. The CDR3 region has the DNA TGTGCCAGCAGCCCAAGCGACAGGGGTCCCTACTATGGCTACACCTTC. Protein sequence: CASSPSDRGPYYGYTF. The full variable domain, its missing parts supplied by reference TRBV7-6 and TRBJ1-2, is GAGVSQSPRYKVTKRGQDVALRCDPISGHVSLYWYRQALGQGPEFLTYFNYEAQQDKSGLPNDRFSAERPEGSISTLTIQRTEQRDSAMYRCASSPSDRGPYYGYTFGSGTRLTVV.

V gene TRBV20-1 combines with J gene TRBJ2-7; TRBD2 matches at 7 bases. After removal of 5 bases from V and 7 bases from J, the junction contained 5 bases not matched to a gene. CDR1 DFQATT and CDR2 SNEGSKA come from the germline V gene (reference sequence). This CDR3 has 11 amino acids. This CDR3 reads CSASGGSEQYF. Here the CDR3 DNA reads TGCAGTGCTTCCGGGGGGTCGGAGCAGTACTTC.

In regard to this clonotype: A read error may account for a junction end that differs from germline. The V call is TRBV11-3, the J call TRBJ2-1; D tentatively reads TRBD1 or TRBD2 (5 bases each). This CDR3 contains 16 residues. Germline V gene sequence: CDR1 SGHNT, CDR2 YENEEA. The CDR3 DNA reads TGTGCCAGCAGCCTAGATGGGACCGGCATCTACAATGAGCAGTTCTTC. Residues: CASSLDGTGIYNEQFF.

The chain has TRBV9 and TRBJ2-1; D possibly corresponds to TRBD1 (6 bases). This CDR3 has 15 residues. With 0 bases removed from V and 1 base from J, the gap between germline ends came to 8 bases. Germline V gene lookup returns CDR1 SGDLS and CDR2 YYNGEE. For the CDR3, the DNA is TGTGCCAGCAGCGTAGCCCAGGGGTCCTACAATGAGCAGTTCTTC. It translates to CASSVAQGSYNEQFF.

This clonotype was picked up a small number of times. DNA for the CDR3: TGCGCCAGCAGCTTGGGGGACACCTACGAGCAGTACTTC. Its translation: CASSLGDTYEQYF. The chain links TRBV5-1 to TRBJ2-7; a weak D match, TRBD1 (6 bases). CDR3 length: 13 amino acids. CDR1 and CDR2 from the germline V gene are SGHRS and YFSETQ. Trimming took 0 bases from V and 2 from J, leaving 6 bases between them.

This clonotype appeared a few times. V and J are TRBV5-1 and TRBJ2-2; D is perhaps TRBD1 (5 bases). Trimming took 1 base from V and 0 from J, leaving 10 bases between them. CDR3 length: 16 amino acids. Germline V gene data show CDR1 as SGHRS and CDR2 as YFSETQ. The CDR3 spells CASSLRGEANTGELFF. CDR3 bases: TGCGCCAGCAGCTTGAGGGGCGAGGCGAACACCGGGGAGCTGTTTTTT.

This clonotype was recorded a few times. The V and J genes are TRBV12-3 or TRBV12-4 and TRBJ1-2; the D gene is possibly TRBD1 (5 bases). V shed 6 bases and J shed 2 bases, with 10 bases lying between them. This CDR3 has 13 residues. CDR3 nucleotide sequence: TGTGCCAGCAGAAGGACACCCAACTATGGCTACACCTTC. This gives the protein CASRRTPNYGYTF.

The V and J genes are TRBV12-3 or TRBV12-4 and TRBJ1-1; D not resolved. The CDR3 covers 14 residues. The V gene lost 1 base and the J gene lost 11 bases, with 17 bases spanning the gap. CDR3 sequence: CASSLGGTGIDAFF. As DNA, the CDR3 is TGTGCCAGCAGTTTAGGAGGTACGGGAATTGACGCTTTCTTT.

V and J are TRBV6-1 and TRBJ2-7; possibly TRBD2 for D (8 bases). V lost 5 bases and J lost 2, with 16 bases in between. The CDR3 has 15 amino acids. CDR1 is MNHNS and CDR2 is SASEGT in the germline V gene. CDR3: CASSQGVAGTYEQYF. CDR3 in DNA: TGTGCCAGCAGTCAGGGGGTAGCGGGAACCTACGAGCAGTACTTC.

The chain couples TRBV5-1 to TRBJ2-5; D is ambiguous. CDR1 and CDR2 (germline): SGHRS, YFSETQ. V was trimmed by 6 bases and J by 1 base, leaving 7 bases between them. This CDR3 comprises 12 residues. The CDR3 spells CASNTAQETQYF. The CDR3 DNA is TGCGCCAGCAATACGGCCCAAGAGACCCAGTACTTC.

Note on this clonotype: Germline is not matched at one junction end, which may reflect a read error. This chain joins TRBV28 and TRBJ2-7; D not resolved. CDR1 and CDR2 (germline): MDHEN, SYDVKM. This CDR3 is 11 amino acids long. The CDR3 DNA follows: TGTGCCAGCAGTGGGGTGGGCGAGTTTAACTTC. Translating gives CASSGVGEFNF.

The V call is TRBV11-2, the J call TRBJ2-3; TRBD2 aligns across 9 bases. Germline loops: CDR1 SGHAT, CDR2 FQNNGV. V lost 3 bases to trimming and J lost 0 bases; unmatched junction nucleotides: 10. The CDR3 covers 18 residues. The CDR3 spells CASSLKLAGPTSTDTQYF. CDR3 DNA sequence: TGTGCCAGCAGCTTGAAACTAGCGGGTCCAACTAGCACAGATACGCAGTATTTT.

The rearrangement links TRBV7-2 to TRBJ2-5; TRBD2 matches at 16 bases. Per the germline V gene, CDR1 is SGHTA and CDR2 is FQGNSA. V was pared by 5 bases and J by 7 bases, with 10 bases of the junction left unmatched. This CDR3 contains 17 residues. CDR3 protein: CASSPTGLAGGYTTQYF. For the CDR3, the DNA is TGTGCCAGCAGCCCAACGGGACTAGCGGGAGGGTACACGACCCAGTACTTC.

The V and J genes are TRBV11-2 and TRBJ2-3; no clear D gene. Trimming pared 10 bases from V and 6 bases from J, leaving 20 bases between. The CDR3 loop spans 14 amino acids. Germline V gene lookup returns CDR1 SGHAT and CDR2 FQNNGV. The CDR3 nucleotides are TGTGCCACCACGCGGCTAGTGGCTTGGGATACGCAGTATTTT. Protein: CATTRLVAWDTQYF.

This clonotype has just a few counts. The V call is TRBV18, the J call TRBJ2-6, with 7 bases identical to TRBD1. Germline CDR1 and CDR2: KGHSH and LQKENI. V dropped 3 bases and J dropped 0; count of bases not matched to a gene: 2. CDR3 length: 16 amino acids. CDR3 protein: CASSPTGISGANVLTF. In DNA, the CDR3 is TGTGCCAGCTCACCGACAGGGATCTCTGGGGCCAACGTCCTGACTTTC.